The clone carrying this T cell receptor (beta chain) has a count of ten or more. Its antigen is unknown. V lost 5 bases to trimming and J lost 6 bases; unmatched junction nucleotides: 12. The CDR3 is made up of 16 amino acids. Germline V gene sequence: CDR1 SGHRS, CDR2 YFSETQ. TCRdb re-called the 5' RACE reads through MiXCR, storing one row per CDR3 protein. Of 100,000 or so distinct CDR3 sequences in the sample, 13% were seen once. The entry originates in a study of neurological immune-mediated disorders. Study conclusions and caveats: Among expanded clones, no CDR3 amino acid sequences were shared across subjects, a pattern suggesting private repertoires in all groups. The most TCR clonal expansion was seen in HTLV-1-associated myelopathy, and the least was seen in multiple sclerosis, which fell below healthy controls.

Time point described: longitudinal time-point 2. Unsorted libraries used 2 million PBMCs kept at -80 degrees C. The specimen sequenced was PBMCs. The V call is TRBV5-1, the J call TRBJ2-3; 10 bases line up with TRBD2. This receptor was taken from a female donor with HTLV-1-associated myelopathy (HAM/TSP). CDR3 bases: TGCGCCAGCAGAAGAGGAACTAGCGGGGATTTGGATACGCAGTATTTT. Translated: CASRRGTSGDLDTQYF.